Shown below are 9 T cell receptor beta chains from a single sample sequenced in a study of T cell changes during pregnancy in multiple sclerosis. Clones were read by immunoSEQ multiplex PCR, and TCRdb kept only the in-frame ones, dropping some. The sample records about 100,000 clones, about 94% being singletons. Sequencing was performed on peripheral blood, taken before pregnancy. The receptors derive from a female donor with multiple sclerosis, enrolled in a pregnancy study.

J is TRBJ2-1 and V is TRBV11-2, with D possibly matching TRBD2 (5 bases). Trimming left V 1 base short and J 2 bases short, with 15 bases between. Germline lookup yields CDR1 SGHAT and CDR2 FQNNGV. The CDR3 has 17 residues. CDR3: CASSLAGTFFTYNEQFF. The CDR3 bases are TGTGCCAGCAGCTTAGCGGGAACCTTCTTCACCTACAATGAGCAGTTCTTC.

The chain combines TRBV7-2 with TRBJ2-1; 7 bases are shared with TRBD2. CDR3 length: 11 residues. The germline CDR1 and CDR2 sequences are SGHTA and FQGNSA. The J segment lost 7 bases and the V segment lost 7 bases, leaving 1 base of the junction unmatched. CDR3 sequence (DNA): TGTGCCAGCACGGGGGGTAATGAGCAGTTCTTC. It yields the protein CASTGGNEQFF.

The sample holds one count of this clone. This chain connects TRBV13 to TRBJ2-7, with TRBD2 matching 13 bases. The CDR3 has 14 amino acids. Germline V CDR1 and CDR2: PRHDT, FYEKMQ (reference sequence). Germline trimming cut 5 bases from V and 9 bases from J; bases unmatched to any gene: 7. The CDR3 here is CASSQGLAGVRQYF. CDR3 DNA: TGTGCCAGCAGCCAAGGACTAGCGGGAGTCAGGCAGTACTTC.

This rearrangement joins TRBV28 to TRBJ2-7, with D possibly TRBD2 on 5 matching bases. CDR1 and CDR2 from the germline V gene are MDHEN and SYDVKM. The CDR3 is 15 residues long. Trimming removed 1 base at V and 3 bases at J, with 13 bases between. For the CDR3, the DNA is TGTGCCAGCAGTTTATTGCACGGGGAGAGCTACGAGCAGTACTTC. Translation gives CASSLLHGESYEQYF.

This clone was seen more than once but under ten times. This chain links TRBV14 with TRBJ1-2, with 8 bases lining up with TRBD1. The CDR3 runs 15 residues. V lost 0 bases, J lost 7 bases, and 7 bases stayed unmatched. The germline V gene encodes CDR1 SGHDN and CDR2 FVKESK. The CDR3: CASSQDQGASGGYTF. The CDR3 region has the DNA TGTGCCAGCAGCCAAGATCAGGGGGCGAGTGGTGGCTACACCTTC.

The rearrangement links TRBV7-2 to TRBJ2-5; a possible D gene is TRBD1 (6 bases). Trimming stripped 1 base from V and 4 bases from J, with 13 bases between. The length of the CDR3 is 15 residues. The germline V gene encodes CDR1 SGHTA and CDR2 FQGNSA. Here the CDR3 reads CASSLDKGRGETQYF. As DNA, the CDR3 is TGTGCCAGCAGCTTAGATAAGGGCAGGGGAGAGACCCAGTACTTC.

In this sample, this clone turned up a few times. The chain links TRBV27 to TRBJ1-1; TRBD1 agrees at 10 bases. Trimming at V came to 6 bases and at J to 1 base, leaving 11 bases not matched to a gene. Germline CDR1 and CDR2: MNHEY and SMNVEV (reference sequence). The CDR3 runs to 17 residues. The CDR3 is CASRRIRDRGSNTEAFF. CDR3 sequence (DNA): TGTGCCAGCAGGCGAATCCGGGACAGGGGCTCGAACACTGAAGCTTTCTTT.

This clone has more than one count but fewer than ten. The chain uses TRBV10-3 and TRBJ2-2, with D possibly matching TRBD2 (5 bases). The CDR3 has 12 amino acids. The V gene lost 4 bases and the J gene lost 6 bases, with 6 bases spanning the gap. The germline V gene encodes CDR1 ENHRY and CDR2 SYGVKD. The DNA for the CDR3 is TGTGCCATCAGTGCGAGGGCCGGGGAGCTGTTTTTT. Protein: CAISARAGELFF.

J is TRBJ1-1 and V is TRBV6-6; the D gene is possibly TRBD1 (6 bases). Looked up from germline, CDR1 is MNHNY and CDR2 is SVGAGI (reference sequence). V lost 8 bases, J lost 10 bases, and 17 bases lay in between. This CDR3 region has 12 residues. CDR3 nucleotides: TGTGCCAGCTCCTTAGGGGGGGTCGGAGCTTTCTTT. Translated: CASSLGGVGAFF.